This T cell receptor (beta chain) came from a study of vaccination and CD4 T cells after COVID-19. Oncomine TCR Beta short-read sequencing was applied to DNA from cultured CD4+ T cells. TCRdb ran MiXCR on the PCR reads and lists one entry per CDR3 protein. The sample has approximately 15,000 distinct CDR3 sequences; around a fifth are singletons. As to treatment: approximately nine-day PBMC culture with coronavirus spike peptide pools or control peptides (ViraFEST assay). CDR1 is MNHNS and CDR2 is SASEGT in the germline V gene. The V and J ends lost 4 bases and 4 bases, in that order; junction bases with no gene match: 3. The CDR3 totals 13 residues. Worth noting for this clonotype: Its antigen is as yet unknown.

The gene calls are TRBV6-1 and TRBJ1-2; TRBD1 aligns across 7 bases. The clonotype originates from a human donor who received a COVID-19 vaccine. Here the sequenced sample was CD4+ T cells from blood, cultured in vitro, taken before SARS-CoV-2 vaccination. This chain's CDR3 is CASSGGTAYGYTF. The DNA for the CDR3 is TGTGCCAGCAGTGGGGGGACAGCCTATGGCTACACCTTC.